Reported below is one T cell receptor (beta chain). Only a few counts were recorded for this clonotype. The specificity of this receptor is unknown. Because the CDR3's place on the DNA is in doubt, the DNA is left out and the CDR3 is given as listed by TCRdb. The data stem from a study of blood T cells in healthy people across ages (dated by TCRdb to the mid-2010s). Study-level background: Template switching captured roughly one uniquely barcoded TCR beta cDNA molecule per two T cells in model experiments. Using deep sequencing normalized with unique cDNA molecular identifiers, the study measured how TCR beta repertoire diversity changes with age. Donors were grouped into four age groups: young (average roughly 17 years), middle-aged (about 38), aged (around 66) and long-lived (about 82). To avoid experimental bias, donors of different ages were spread randomly across the sequencing lanes. Using the same blood draw, the study looked at two additional independent replicas of 1 million unique cDNA reads for two donors, one aged 18 to 29 and the other aged 80 or older.

Broad study findings and their caveats: Since profiling was done on bulk unsorted PBMCs, naive and antigen-experienced compartments could not be conclusively compared. There was a strong correlation between observed TCR beta diversity and the percentage of naive T cells measured by flow cytometry. Total diversity estimates from one million sequenced T cells were considered lower bounds and underestimates. Donor CMV infection status was unknown, potentially confounding age-related changes in expanded clonotypes. The long-lived group showed more naive CD4+ T cells, fewer expanded clones and increased TCR diversity than the aged group, suggesting age selection. Observed TCR beta diversity per million T cells fell roughly linearly with age, and a significant reduction was already apparent by age about 36.

The CDR3 measures 12 amino acids from cysteine to phenylalanine. From the germline V gene, CDR1 is SQVTM and CDR2 is ANQGSEA. The library was made by 5' RACE. Instrument used: Illumina HiSeq 2500. A second PCR of about 6 to 12 cycles was performed with a sample-barcoded 5' primer and a J-beta primer mix. A unique molecular identifier was introduced onto each TCR beta cDNA molecule by a template-switch 5' adaptor carrying 12 random nucleotides. Each sample yielded at least 3 million CDR3-containing paired-end reads. First-strand cDNA synthesis was performed from all RNA using the Mint cDNA synthesis kit, with priming by a TRBC-specific oligonucleotide. Following uracil-DNA glycosylase treatment, all cDNA underwent a first 18-cycle PCR with the universal primers M1SS and BC2_uni_R. On the authors' methods: For normalization, 1 million high-quality reads were randomly selected from each sample, with every read carrying a distinct molecular identifier. Reads sharing molecular identifiers were discarded rather than binned into consensus sequences. MiTCR, set to a Q25 quality threshold and the strictest error-elimination algorithm, was used for CDR3 identification, clonotype clustering and error correction. A nonparametric unseen species model with Euler transformation was used to estimate a lower bound on total TCR beta diversity. TCRdb applied fastp at Q25 and MiXCR to the public reads, then kept only in-frame beta chains. A single entry per CDR3 protein holds the most common genes and DNA from its merged rows. These V and J calls are TCRdb output, not the study's own analysis. Across this sample there are around 750,000 distinct CDR3 sequences, with about 55% seen only once. Clones ranked in the top ten supply approximately 41% of the sample.

Systemically healthy Caucasian individuals from Russia, around 38 in total and aged about 6 to 100 years, were included as donors. Ten milliliters of peripheral blood were drawn from each donor into EDTA-treated Vacutainer tubes. Ficoll-Paque density-gradient centrifugation was used to isolate PBMCs, with at least 7 million per sample. Total RNA was extracted from PBMCs with Trizol reagent, with at least 5.5 micrograms obtained per sample. Naive CD45RAhigh/CD27high T cell percentages were measured by flow cytometry on a PBMC aliquot from every donor. The V gene is TRBV29-1 and the J gene is TRBJ2-3; the D segment call TRBD1 is taken from the table without a DNA check. The sample was blood. The origin of this receptor is a man at least 80 years old in good health. The CDR3 reads CSVATGARYAYF.